The 14 T cell receptor beta chains reported below all come from one sample, sequenced in a study of blood T cells in healthy people across ages. Through a sample-barcoded 5' primer and a J-beta primer mix, a second PCR was run for 7 to 11 cycles. TCRdb re-called the 5' RACE reads with MiXCR, one entry per CDR3 protein. Of approximately 780,000 distinct CDR3 sequences listed, around 25% are singletons. These data are also associated with another study on T cells of mothers and their children.

Input material: blood. Every receptor here comes from a boy aged 5-17 years in good health.

This clonotype was found a few times. This sequence joins TRBV2 and TRBJ2-1; no reliable D call. Gene TRBJ2-5 matches the end of the DNA better, so the J call may be wrong. CDR1 SNHLY and CDR2 FYNNEI come from the germline V gene. CDR3 length: 13 amino acids. DNA of the CDR3: TGTGCCAGCAGTGAATACCCCCGAGGGACCCAGTACTTC. This codes for CASSEYPRGTQYF.

The rearrangement joins TRBV6-6 to TRBJ1-3, with no clear D. The CDR3 is 15 amino acids. Trimming left V 0 bases short and J 2 bases short, with 8 bases between. Germline CDR1 is MNHNY and CDR2 is SVGAGI (reference sequence). CDR3 sequence reads: CASSYSMSTGNTIYF. CDR3 DNA sequence: TGTGCCAGCAGTTACTCGATGTCGACTGGAAACACCATATATTTT.

This clonotype came up a few times. This is likely a read error, given that the CDR3 carries no conserved phenylalanine or tryptophan at its end. The chain couples TRBV3-1 to TRBJ1-4; 8 bases align to TRBD1. The CDR3 is 16 amino acids. J lost 8 bases, V lost 3 bases, and 11 bases had no gene match. Germline V CDR1 and CDR2: LGHDT, YNNKEL (reference sequence). CDR3 region: CASSQGPGQGWEKLFS. The CDR3 DNA sequence: TGTGCCAGCAGCCAGGGCCCCGGACAGGGCTGGGAAAAACTGTTTTCT.

The chain joins TRBV5-1 to TRBJ2-5; D may match TRBD1 or TRBD2 (5 bases each). V was trimmed by 4 bases and J by 7 bases, leaving 14 bases between them. The germline V gene encodes CDR1 SGHRS and CDR2 YFSETQ. The CDR3 contains 13 residues. This chain's CDR3 is CASSPHGGLTQYF. The DNA for the CDR3 is TGCGCCAGCAGCCCACATGGGGGTTTGACCCAGTACTTC. Full variable domain (missing parts from reference TRBV5-1 and TRBJ2-5): KAGVTQTPRYLIKTRGQQVTLSCSPISGHRSVSWYQQTPGQGLQFLFEYFSETQRNKGNFPGRFSGRQFSNSRSEMNVSTLELGDSALYLCASSPHGGLTQYFGPGTRLLVL.

This chain connects TRBV29-1 to TRBJ2-5; TRBD1 matches 7 bases. Germline V gene data show CDR1 as SQVTM and CDR2 as ANQGSEA. CDR3 size: 13 residues. The trim removed 7 bases at V and 1 base at J, leaving 6 bases unmatched. The CDR3: CSGDTGAQETQYF. CDR3 bases: TGCAGCGGGGATACAGGGGCCCAAGAGACCCAGTACTTC.

This clonotype occurred a few times. The DNA of the CDR3 is TGTGCCAGCAACCCTACTTACACCGGGGAGCTGTTTTTT. Translated: CASNPTYTGELFF. V usage is TRBV2 and J usage is TRBJ2-2; D not certain. In germline, CDR1 is SNHLY, CDR2 FYNNEI. V lost 7 bases to trimming and J lost 3 bases, with 9 bases between them. CDR3 length: 13 residues.

This clonotype was found a few times. V is TRBV20-1 and J is TRBJ1-2; TRBD1 matches 11 bases. J lost 8 bases, V lost 0 bases, and 8 bases had no gene match. CDR3 size: 15 residues. Germline V lookup: CDR1 DFQATT, CDR2 SNEGSKA (reference sequence). CDR3 in DNA: TGCAGTGCTAGAGACGGACAGGGGGCGGTTAACGGCTACACCTTC. Protein sequence: CSARDGQGAVNGYTF.

DNA for the CDR3: TGCAGTGCTAGACGGACTGGCTACACCTTC. Residues: CSARRTGYTF. The genes are TRBV20-1 and TRBJ1-2, with unresolved D. The CDR3 loop spans 10 amino acids. Trimming shortened V by 2 bases and J by 7 bases, and 5 bases separated the two germline ends. Germline-derived CDR1 and CDR2 are DFQATT and SNEGSKA (reference sequence).

The chain couples TRBV5-1 to TRBJ2-1, with TRBD2 matching over 11 bases. The germline V gene encodes CDR1 SGHRS and CDR2 YFSETQ. CDR3 length equals 14 residues. Germline trimming cut 0 bases from V and 15 bases from J; bases unmatched to any gene: 8. CDR3 bases: TGCGCCAGCAGCTTGGATCTAGCGGGGGGTTCGACGTTCTTC. Its protein product is CASSLDLAGGSTFF.

V is TRBV10-3 and J is TRBJ1-6; 8 nucleotides match TRBD1. The J segment lost 6 bases and the V segment lost 8 bases, leaving 3 bases of the junction unmatched. The V gene's germline CDR1 is ENHRY and CDR2 SYGVKD. CDR3 length equals 13 residues. The CDR3 DNA reads as TGTGCCATCGGAGGGACAGGTAATTCACCCCTCCACTTT. Translation gives CAIGGTGNSPLHF.

Turning to this clonotype: Mismatch with germline at one junction end may stem from a read error. The gene calls are TRBV29-1 and TRBJ1-1; no firm D call. Germline V CDR1 and CDR2: SQVTM, ANQGSEA. CDR3 length: 14 amino acids. CDR3: CSVEVGGPNTEAFF. The CDR3, as DNA: TGCAGCGTTGAAGTGGGTGGCCCGAACACTGAGGCTTTCTTT.

The V gene is TRBV11-2, the J gene TRBJ2-5; 7 bases line up with TRBD1. The DNA end is more similar to TRBJ2-1, so the J call may be wrong. Germline V gene lookup returns CDR1 SGHAT and CDR2 FQNNGV. The CDR3 contains 15 residues. For the CDR3, the DNA is TGTGCCAGCAGCTTAGACACGGGACAGTACAATGAGCAGTTCTTC. Translating it yields CASSLDTGQYNEQFF.

The count of this clonotype is one. The rearrangement links TRBV30 to TRBJ2-7; D call uncertain. The CDR3 is 14 residues long. V was clipped by 3 bases and J by 2 bases, with 14 bases between them. Germline-derived CDR1 and CDR2 are GTSNPN and SVGIG (reference sequence). The CDR3 protein is CAWRRLGSTYEQYF. DNA for the CDR3: TGTGCCTGGAGGAGGTTGGGAAGTACCTACGAGCAGTACTTC.

This clonotype was detected only a few times. The V gene is TRBV18, the J gene TRBJ2-5; D gene uncertain. The CDR3 consists of 13 residues. From germline, CDR1 is KGHSH and CDR2 LQKENI. Trimming left V 4 bases short and J 5 bases short, with 11 bases between. CDR3 sequence: CASSLNAGETQYF. As DNA, the CDR3 is TGTGCCAGCTCACTGAACGCCGGGGAGACCCAGTACTTC.